This T cell receptor (beta chain) originates from a study of T cells in Graves' hyperthyroidism and ophthalmopathy. On the study more broadly: Sampling of peripheral blood happened at initial diagnosis, prior to any treatment.

Amplified regions were TCR beta CDR3 sequences from RNA transcripts. TCR CDR3 underwent first-round RT-PCR with the HTBI primer set. MiXCR was run by TCRdb on the multiplex PCR reads, yielding one entry per CDR3 protein. Of 550,000 to 800,000 distinct CDR3 sequences detected, roughly 15% appear once; the ten largest clones hold approximately 8.4%. Germline CDR1 reads MDHEN; CDR2 reads SYDVKM. Trimming cost V 4 bases and J 7 bases; bases outside gene matches: 14. This CDR3 is 17 amino acids long. This clonotype was counted at least ten times. PBMCs were derived from about 10 ml fresh peripheral blood. This chain connects TRBV28 to TRBJ2-7; 12 bases match TRBD1. The sequence derives from a man between 18 and 35 years old with Graves' hyperthyroidism. What was sequenced was blood. DNA for the CDR3: TGTGCCAGCAGTTCTCAGGGGGGACAGGGGGCTCCTTGGGAGCAGTACTTC. Its translation is CASSSQGGQGAPWEQYF.